The entry below gives a single T cell receptor beta chain sequence along with its context. Antigen unknown. The germline V and J ends were trimmed by 6 bases and 1 base, with 30 bases remaining between them. The length of the CDR3 is 21 residues. The germline V gene has CDR1 ENHRY and CDR2 SYGVKD. Adults of Caucasian background living in Nashville, Tennessee made up all donors. Produced via immunoSEQ multiplex PCR; TCRdb's table is partial and in-frame only. This table holds over a million clones, about 80% found once. These data are taken from a study of shared clonotypes between healthy human individuals. Study-level results: Sampling covered blood only; tissue repertoires likely differ.

Material: memory CD4+ T cells sorted from blood. Subset indicated: CD45RA-negative fraction. The clonotype was recovered from a man aged 18 to 30 in good health. J is TRBJ2-2 and V is TRBV10-3; perhaps TRBD1 as D (11 bases). CDR3 sequence (DNA): TGTGCCATCAGACGGACAGGGGGCATAGGTCTAGCGGGAGTGAACACCGGGGAGCTGTTTTTT. Translated, it gives CAIRRTGGIGLAGVNTGELFF.